One sample yielded the 32 T cell receptor beta chains listed below, sequenced in a study of cytomegalovirus exposure and HLA in healthy donors. It was with 60 Vbeta and 13 Jbeta primers that the PCR ran. Profiling relied on immunoSEQ multiplex PCR, and the TCRdb table lists in-frame clones only, not all of them. Its table lists some 130,000 clones. Sequencing was performed on PBMCs. All receptors derive from a man aged 18-30 years in good health and CMV-seronegative.

V is TRBV28 and J is TRBJ1-1; 7 bases map to TRBD1. This CDR3 is built from 16 residues. Germline trimming cut 3 bases from V and 4 bases from J; bases unmatched to any gene: 11. In germline, CDR1 is MDHEN, CDR2 SYDVKM. The DNA for the CDR3 is TGTGCCAGCAGTTTGATCCAGGGGGAAGTAATCACTGAAGCTTTCTTT. This codes for CASSLIQGEVITEAFF.

V and J are TRBV11-2 and TRBJ1-3; D gene ambiguous. The CDR3 runs to 14 residues. Per germline, CDR1 SGHAT and CDR2 FQNNGV. The V and J ends lost 0 bases and 7 bases respectively, with 10 bases between them. CDR3 region: CASSLESVKNTIYF. Written as DNA, the CDR3 is TGTGCCAGCAGCTTAGAGTCAGTCAAGAACACCATATATTTT.

The chain employs TRBV15 and TRBJ1-1, with D maybe TRBD1 (5 bases). Looked up from germline, CDR1 is LNHNV and CDR2 is YYDKDF (reference sequence). V was clipped by 5 bases and J by 2 bases, with 9 bases between them. The CDR3 covers 13 residues. The CDR3 nucleotides read TGTGCCACCAGCGCCCAGGGAAACACTGAAGCTTTCTTT. Its protein is CATSAQGNTEAFF.

V is TRBV25-1 and J is TRBJ2-5; no reliable D call. CDR1 MGHDK and CDR2 SYGVNS come from the germline V gene. The length of the CDR3 is 14 residues. The V end was cut by 4 bases, the J end by 5 bases, with 14 bases between. The CDR3 nucleotides are TGTGCCAGCAGTGGGCCCCGGGTTACGGAGACCCAGTACTTC. This gives the protein CASSGPRVTETQYF.

The J gene is TRBJ2-1, the V gene TRBV28; no clear D. This CDR3 has 11 residues. Trimming took 4 bases from V and 9 from J, leaving 7 bases between them. CDR1 MDHEN and CDR2 SYDVKM come from the germline V gene. CDR3 region: CASSSPSEQFF. The CDR3 bases are TGTGCCAGCAGTTCTCCCAGTGAGCAGTTCTTC.

The chain is built from TRBV28 and TRBJ1-2; 9 nucleotides align to TRBD1. Per the germline V gene, CDR1 is MDHEN and CDR2 is SYDVKM. This CDR3 contains 15 residues. The J segment lost 8 bases and the V segment lost 11 bases, leaving 18 bases of the junction unmatched. CDR3: CAASFGIGQGTGYTF. DNA of the CDR3: TGTGCCGCGAGCTTTGGTATAGGACAGGGGACGGGCTACACCTTC.

The chain is built from TRBV30 and TRBJ1-2, with TRBD1 matching over 10 bases. Per germline, CDR1 GTSNPN and CDR2 SVGIG (reference sequence). V lost 3 bases to trimming and J lost 3 bases; unmatched junction nucleotides: 10. This CDR3 contains 16 residues. Written as DNA, the CDR3 is TGTGCCTGGAGGCTGACAGGGGGCGCAGGTGACTATGGCTACACCTTC. Translated, it gives CAWRLTGGAGDYGYTF.

CDR3 in amino acids: CASSQGRDTIYF. CDR3 in DNA: TGTGCCAGCAGTCAGGGGCGCGACACCATATATTTT. V gene TRBV6-5 combines with J gene TRBJ1-3; a weak D match, TRBD1 (6 bases). Trimming stripped 5 bases from V and 8 bases from J, with 10 bases between. The CDR3 loop spans 12 amino acids. Germline V CDR1 and CDR2: MNHEY, SVGAGI.

The J gene is TRBJ2-5, the V gene TRBV4-1; 11 nucleotides agree with TRBD2. Germline V CDR1 and CDR2: MGHRA, YSYEKL. CDR3 length equals 14 residues. V shed 4 bases and J 7 bases; nucleotides not matched to a gene: 5. The CDR3 DNA is TGCGCCAGCAGCCCTGTTCTAGCGGGAGGGACCCAGTACTTC. As protein: CASSPVLAGGTQYF.

This chain connects TRBV27 to TRBJ1-2; TRBD1 aligns across 8 bases. CDR1 and CDR2 from the germline V gene are MNHEY and SMNVEV (reference sequence). Trimming removed 0 bases from V and 1 base from J; junction bases left unmatched: 10. The CDR3 has 18 residues. The CDR3 is CASSLSLADRGHNYGYTF. CDR3 bases: TGTGCCAGCAGTTTATCTCTCGCTGACAGGGGACATAACTATGGCTACACCTTC.

V gene TRBV7-2 combines with J gene TRBJ1-3; D perhaps matches TRBD1 (6 bases). Germline CDR1 reads SGHTA; CDR2 reads FQGNSA. CDR3 length: 15 amino acids. V lost 3 bases and J lost 0, with 9 bases in between. This chain's CDR3 is CASSFARGSGNTIYF. For the CDR3, the DNA is TGTGCCAGCAGCTTTGCCAGGGGCTCTGGAAACACCATATATTTT.

This sequence joins TRBV28 and TRBJ2-5; possible D gene TRBD2, 5 bases. This CDR3 contains 13 residues. Germline V gene lookup returns CDR1 MDHEN and CDR2 SYDVKM. V lost 7 bases to trimming and J lost 4 bases, with 13 bases between them. CDR3 DNA sequence: TGTGCCAGCACTCCCTTCCGGGGAGAGACCCAGTACTTC. This codes for CASTPFRGETQYF.

V and J are TRBV4-3 and TRBJ1-3; D not resolved. The V end lost 0 bases, the J end lost 3 bases, and 12 bases lay between the germline ends. The CDR3 totals 16 residues. The germline gives CDR1 LGHNA, CDR2 YSLEER. The CDR3 region is CASSQDRGEFGNTIYF. In nucleotides, the CDR3 is TGCGCCAGCAGCCAAGATCGCGGGGAATTTGGAAACACCATATATTTT.

The chain is built from TRBV7-8 and TRBJ1-1; 8 bases are shared with TRBD1. Germline V gives CDR1 SGHVS, CDR2 FQNEAQ. The junction had 6 bases not matched to a gene; V was cut back by 2 bases and J by 4 bases. The CDR3 loop spans 15 amino acids. DNA for the CDR3: TGTGCCAGCAGCTTAAAGGACAGGGTAGTCACTGAAGCTTTCTTT. Translation gives CASSLKDRVVTEAFF.

The gene calls are TRBV16 and TRBJ2-2, with D perhaps TRBD1 (5 bases). The length of the CDR3 is 17 residues. Germline CDR1 is KGHSY and CDR2 is FQNENV. V was trimmed by 1 base and J by 1 base, leaving 13 bases between them. The CDR3 region has the DNA TGTGCCAGCAGCCAATTTTCGTGGCAGGGGAACACCGGGGAGCTGTTTTTT. It translates to CASSQFSWQGNTGELFF.

The chain carries TRBV29-1 and TRBJ2-7; 14 nucleotides match TRBD2. The CDR3 sequence is 12 residues long. The J segment lost 6 bases and the V segment lost 7 bases, leaving 2 bases of the junction unmatched. Germline V CDR1 and CDR2: SQVTM, ANQGSEA. CDR3 coding DNA: TGCAGCGGGGGGACTAGCGGGAGCGAGCAGTACTTC. Translation: CSGGTSGSEQYF.

The CDR3 nucleotides read TGTGCCACCAGCAGAGATCTAGGCGGGGAGTACGAGCAGTACTTC. Residues: CATSRDLGGEYEQYF. V is TRBV15 and J is TRBJ2-7; D is perhaps TRBD2 (6 bases). CDR1 LNHNV and CDR2 YYDKDF come from the germline V gene (reference sequence). The CDR3 runs to 15 residues. V lost 0 bases and J 4 bases, leaving 13 bases between the germline ends.

The genes are TRBV11-2 and TRBJ1-2; D might be TRBD1 (5 bases). CDR3 length: 15 residues. CDR1 is SGHAT, CDR2 FQNNGV, per germline. V lost 5 bases and J lost 0, with 13 bases in between. DNA for the CDR3: TGTGCCAGCAGCCAAATCGACAGAGCTAACTATGGCTACACCTTC. This encodes CASSQIDRANYGYTF.

The chain links TRBV7-3 to TRBJ2-1; the D is unclear. The CDR3 has 14 amino acids. Trimming took 4 bases from V and 7 from J, leaving 14 bases between them. From germline, CDR1 is SGHTA and CDR2 FQGTGA. DNA of the CDR3: TGTGCCAGCAGCTCTAACTACCATTTAAATGAGCAGTTCTTC. It codes for CASSSNYHLNEQFF. The variable domain in full, with the rest retrieved from reference TRBV7-3 and TRBJ2-1, is GAGVSQTPSNKVTEKGKYVELRCDPISGHTALYWYRQSLGQGPEFLIYFQGTGAADDSGLPNDRFFAVRPEGSVSTLKIQRTERGDSAVYLCASSSNYHLNEQFFGPGTRLTVL.

The V call is TRBV13, the J call TRBJ1-2; tentative D call: TRBD1 (5 bases). Germline V gene data show CDR1 as PRHDT and CDR2 as FYEKMQ (reference sequence). CDR3 size: 15 residues. Trimming left V 5 bases short and J 4 bases short, with 17 bases between. Here the CDR3 DNA reads TGTGCCAGCAGCCGGGGGGTCTCCCGGGGCTATGGCTACACCTTC. Translated: CASSRGVSRGYGYTF.

V and J are TRBV18 and TRBJ2-7, with TRBD1 as a possible D gene (6 bases). The germline V and J ends were trimmed by 3 bases and 0 bases, with 15 bases remaining between them. The germline CDR1 and CDR2 sequences are KGHSH and LQKENI. This CDR3 is 16 amino acids long. CDR3 DNA sequence: TGTGCCAGCTCACCCAAGCCGGGACATAGCTCCTACGAGCAGTACTTC. Encoded protein: CASSPKPGHSSYEQYF.

The rearrangement links TRBV2 to TRBJ1-2, with D possibly TRBD1 on 6 matching bases. The ends were cut back, 6 bases at V and 5 bases at J, with 10 bases in the middle. Germline V gene sequence: CDR1 SNHLY, CDR2 FYNNEI. CDR3 size: 12 residues. The chain's CDR3 is CASRAGAYGYTF. CDR3 sequence (DNA): TGTGCCAGCAGAGCAGGGGCGTATGGCTACACCTTC.

The chain links TRBV19 to TRBJ1-2, with 8 positions matching TRBD1. This CDR3 spans 14 amino acids. V was clipped by 8 bases and J by 4 bases; unmatched bases: 9. Germline lookup yields CDR1 LNHDA and CDR2 SQIVND (reference sequence). The CDR3 here is CASAGHRGAYGYTF. The CDR3 bases are TGTGCCAGTGCGGGGCACAGGGGGGCCTATGGCTACACCTTC.

The J gene is TRBJ2-7, the V gene TRBV29-1; 9 bases line up with TRBD2. Germline CDR1 and CDR2: SQVTM and ANQGSEA. The CDR3 is 14 amino acids. The J segment lost 2 bases and the V segment lost 6 bases, leaving 8 bases of the junction unmatched. The CDR3 DNA reads as TGCAGCGTGTTATGGCTAGCGGGGCCCTACGAGCAGTACTTC. It codes for CSVLWLAGPYEQYF.

This sequence joins TRBV13 and TRBJ2-3, with a tentative D call TRBD1 (5 bases). Germline lookup yields CDR1 PRHDT and CDR2 FYEKMQ (reference sequence). The V end lost 5 bases, the J end lost 7 bases, and 19 bases lay between the germline ends. The CDR3 runs to 15 residues. The CDR3 region is CASSQGVGHTNTQYF. CDR3 nucleotides: TGTGCCAGCAGCCAAGGGGTGGGGCACACGAATACGCAGTATTTT.

The V and J genes are TRBV19 and TRBJ2-1; 9 nucleotides align to TRBD2. The CDR3 has 16 amino acids. CDR1 LNHDA and CDR2 SQIVND come from the germline V gene (reference sequence). Trimming cost V 3 bases and J 3 bases; bases outside gene matches: 6. The CDR3 sequence is CASSIIAGAFYNEQFF. CDR3 DNA sequence: TGTGCCAGTAGTATTATAGCGGGGGCCTTCTACAATGAGCAGTTCTTC.

The chain recombines TRBV19 with TRBJ2-1; 11 bases align to TRBD2. This CDR3 has 14 residues. Per the germline V gene, CDR1 is LNHDA and CDR2 is SQIVND (reference sequence). After removal of 7 bases from V and 3 bases from J, the junction contained 2 bases not matched to a gene. Here the CDR3 reads CASKLAGVYNEQFF. CDR3 DNA: TGTGCCAGTAAACTAGCGGGAGTCTACAATGAGCAGTTCTTC.

CDR3 amino acids: CAWSPQGYEQYF. For the CDR3, the DNA is TGTGCCTGGAGTCCACAGGGCTACGAGCAGTACTTC. This sequence joins TRBV30 and TRBJ2-5; D perhaps matches TRBD1 (6 bases). TRBJ2-7 explains the end of the DNA better; the J call may be wrong. Germline CDR1 reads GTSNPN; CDR2 reads SVGIG (reference sequence). There are 12 residues in the CDR3.

V usage is TRBV27 and J usage is TRBJ1-1, with TRBD1 identical over 8 bases. The trim removed 5 bases at V and 5 bases at J, leaving 10 bases unmatched. CDR1 and CDR2 (germline): MNHEY, SMNVEV (reference sequence). The CDR3 sequence is 15 residues long. The CDR3 sequence is CASSRVRTGRTEAFF. CDR3 bases: TGTGCCAGCAGTCGTGTTAGGACAGGGAGGACTGAAGCTTTCTTT.

The chain employs TRBV10-3 and TRBJ2-7; D not resolved. Trimming removed 10 bases from V and 4 bases from J, with 11 bases in between. This CDR3 has 11 amino acids. CDR1 is ENHRY and CDR2 is SYGVKD in the germline V gene. For the CDR3, the DNA is TGTGCCACCCAACAAAATTACGAGCAGTACTTC. This translates into CATQQNYEQYF.

The chain combines TRBV7-3 with TRBJ2-2; 8 positions agree with TRBD1. Germline V gene lookup returns CDR1 SGHTA and CDR2 FQGTGA. The CDR3 consists of 16 residues. V trimming: 2 bases; J trimming: 5 bases; junction bases outside the gene matches: 7. The chain's CDR3 is CASSLGQGAPTGELFF. CDR3 DNA: TGTGCCAGCAGCTTAGGGCAGGGGGCGCCGACCGGGGAGCTGTTTTTT.

The rearrangement links TRBV11-2 to TRBJ2-7, with TRBD2 matching 10 bases. This CDR3 has 15 residues. Germline trimming cut 5 bases from V and 4 bases from J; bases unmatched to any gene: 8. Germline V gene data show CDR1 as SGHAT and CDR2 as FQNNGV. In nucleotides, the CDR3 is TGTGCCAGCAGCCCCGGACTAGCGGACCGTTACGAGCAGTACTTC. It translates to CASSPGLADRYEQYF.